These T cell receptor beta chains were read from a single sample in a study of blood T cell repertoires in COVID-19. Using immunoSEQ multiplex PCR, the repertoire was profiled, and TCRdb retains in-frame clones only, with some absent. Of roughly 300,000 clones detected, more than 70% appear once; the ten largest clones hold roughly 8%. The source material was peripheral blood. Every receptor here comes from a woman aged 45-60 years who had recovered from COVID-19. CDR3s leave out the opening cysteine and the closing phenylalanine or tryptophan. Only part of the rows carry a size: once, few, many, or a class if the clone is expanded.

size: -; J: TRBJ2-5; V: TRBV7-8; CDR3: ASSPLRETQY
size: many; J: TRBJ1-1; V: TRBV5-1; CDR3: ASWTAPGATEAF
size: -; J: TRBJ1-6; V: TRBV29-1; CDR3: SVRTGSSYNSPLH
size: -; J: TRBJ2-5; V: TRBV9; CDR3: ASSLSSGRFRETQY
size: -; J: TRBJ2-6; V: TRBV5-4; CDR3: ASSRTASSGANVLT
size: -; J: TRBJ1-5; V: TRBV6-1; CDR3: ASSDPNGGRLRNQPQH
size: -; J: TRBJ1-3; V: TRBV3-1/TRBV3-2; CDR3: ASSQGLGRDTIY
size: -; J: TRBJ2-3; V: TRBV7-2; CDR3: ASSSHGLAGGQDTQY
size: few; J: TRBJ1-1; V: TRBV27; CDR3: ASSYARNTEAF
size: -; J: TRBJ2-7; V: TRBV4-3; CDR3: ASSQGTSGLYEQY
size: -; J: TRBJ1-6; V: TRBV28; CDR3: ASSLNRHPDPPLH
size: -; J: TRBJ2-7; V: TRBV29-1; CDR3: SVRQGVGEQY
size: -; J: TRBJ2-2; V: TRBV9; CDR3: ASSVVEGGGELF
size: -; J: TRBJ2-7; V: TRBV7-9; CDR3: ASSDTVYEQY
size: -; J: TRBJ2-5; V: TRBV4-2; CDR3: ASSQSETQY
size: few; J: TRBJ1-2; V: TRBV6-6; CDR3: ASTPDSVGYT
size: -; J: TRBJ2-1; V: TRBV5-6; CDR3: ASSLRTSGLTYNEQF
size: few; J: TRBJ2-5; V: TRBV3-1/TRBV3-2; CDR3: ASSALAGIETQY
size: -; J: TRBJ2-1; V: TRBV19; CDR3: ASSAPGSSYNEQF